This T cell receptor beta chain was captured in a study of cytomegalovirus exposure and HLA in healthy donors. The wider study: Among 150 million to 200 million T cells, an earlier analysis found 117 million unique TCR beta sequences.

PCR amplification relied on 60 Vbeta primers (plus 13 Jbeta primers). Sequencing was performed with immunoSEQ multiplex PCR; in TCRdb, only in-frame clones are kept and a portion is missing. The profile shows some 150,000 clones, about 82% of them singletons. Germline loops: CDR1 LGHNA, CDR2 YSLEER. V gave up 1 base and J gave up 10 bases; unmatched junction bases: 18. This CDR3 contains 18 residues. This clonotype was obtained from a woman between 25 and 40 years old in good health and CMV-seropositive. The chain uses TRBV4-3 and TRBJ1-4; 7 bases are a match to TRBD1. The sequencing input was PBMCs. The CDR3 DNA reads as TGCGCCAGCAGCCAAGGGGGCCCAGACAGGGTGCGGAAAAGAAAACTGTTTTTT. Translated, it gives CASSQGGPDRVRKRKLFF.